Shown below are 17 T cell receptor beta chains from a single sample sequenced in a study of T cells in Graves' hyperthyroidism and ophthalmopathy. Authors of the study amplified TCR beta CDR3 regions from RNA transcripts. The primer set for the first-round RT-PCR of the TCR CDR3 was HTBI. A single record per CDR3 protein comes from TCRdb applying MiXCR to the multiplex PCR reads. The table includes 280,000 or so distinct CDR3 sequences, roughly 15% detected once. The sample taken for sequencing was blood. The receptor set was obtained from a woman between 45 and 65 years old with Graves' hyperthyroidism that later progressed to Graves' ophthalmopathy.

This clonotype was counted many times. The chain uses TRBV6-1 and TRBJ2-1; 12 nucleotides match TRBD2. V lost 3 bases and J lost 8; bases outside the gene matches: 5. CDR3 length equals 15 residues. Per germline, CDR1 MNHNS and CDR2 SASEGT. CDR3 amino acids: CASSDRLAGEDEQFF. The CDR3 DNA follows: TGTGCCAGCAGTGACCGACTAGCGGGAGAAGATGAGCAGTTCTTC.

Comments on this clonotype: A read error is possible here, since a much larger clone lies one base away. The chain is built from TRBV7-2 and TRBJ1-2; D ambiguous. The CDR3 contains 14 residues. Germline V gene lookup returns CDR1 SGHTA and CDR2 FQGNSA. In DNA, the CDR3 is TGTGCCAGCAGCCCTCTTGCGGCCAACTATGGCTACGCCTTC. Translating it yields CASSPLAANYGYAF. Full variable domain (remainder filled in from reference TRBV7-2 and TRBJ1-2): GAGVSQSPSNKVTEKGKDVELRCDPISGHTALYWYRQSLGQGLEFLIYFQGNSAPDKSGLPSDRFSAERTGGSVSTLTIQRTQQEDSAVYLCASSPLAANYGYAFGSGTRLTVV.

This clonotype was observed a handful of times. The CDR3 DNA reads as TGTGCCAGCCGTATGGGACAGGCCAACTACGAGCAGTACTTC. It specifies CASRMGQANYEQYF. V gene TRBV6-1 combines with J gene TRBJ2-7; 8 bases line up with TRBD1. The CDR3 totals 14 residues. Trimming took 8 bases from V and 3 from J; bases not matched to a gene: 9. CDR1 is MNHNS, CDR2 SASEGT, per germline.

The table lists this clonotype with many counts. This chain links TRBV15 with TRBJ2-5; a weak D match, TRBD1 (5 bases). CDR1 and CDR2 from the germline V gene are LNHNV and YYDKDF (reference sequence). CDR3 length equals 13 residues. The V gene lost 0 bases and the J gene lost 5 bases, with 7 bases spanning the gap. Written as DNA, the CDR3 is TGTGCCACCAGCAGAGACAGGGTCGAGACCCAGTACTTC. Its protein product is CATSRDRVETQYF.

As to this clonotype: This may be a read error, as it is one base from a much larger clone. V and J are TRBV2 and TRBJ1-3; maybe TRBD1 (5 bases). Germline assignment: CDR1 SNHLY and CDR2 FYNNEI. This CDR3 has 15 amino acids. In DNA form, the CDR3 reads TGTGCCAACAGTGGAGGAAGGGGAGTTGGAAACACCATATATTTT. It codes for CANSGGRGVGNTIYF.

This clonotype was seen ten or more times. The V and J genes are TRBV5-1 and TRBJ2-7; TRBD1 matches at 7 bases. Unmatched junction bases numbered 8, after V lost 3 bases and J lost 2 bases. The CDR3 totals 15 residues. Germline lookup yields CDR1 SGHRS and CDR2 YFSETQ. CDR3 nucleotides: TGCGCCAGCAGCTCGACCGGGACAGAGACCTACGAGCAGTACTTC. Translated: CASSSTGTETYEQYF.

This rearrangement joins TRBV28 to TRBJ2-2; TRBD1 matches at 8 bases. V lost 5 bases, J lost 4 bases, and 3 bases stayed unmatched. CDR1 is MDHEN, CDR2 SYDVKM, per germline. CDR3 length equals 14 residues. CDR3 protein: CASSPGQGTGELFF. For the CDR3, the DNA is TGTGCCAGCAGTCCCGGACAGGGCACCGGGGAGCTGTTTTTT. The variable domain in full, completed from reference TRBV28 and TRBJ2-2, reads DVKVTQSSRYLVKRTGEKVFLECVQDMDHENMFWYRQDPGLGLRLIYFSYDVKMKEKGDIPEGYSVSREKKERFSLILESASTNQTSMYLCASSPGQGTGELFFGEGSRLTVL.

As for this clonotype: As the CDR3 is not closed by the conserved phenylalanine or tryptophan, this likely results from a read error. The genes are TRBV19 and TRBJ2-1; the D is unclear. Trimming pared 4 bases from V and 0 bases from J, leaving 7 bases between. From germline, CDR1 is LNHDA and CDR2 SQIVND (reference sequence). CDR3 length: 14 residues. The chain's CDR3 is CASSKARSYNEQFS. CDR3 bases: TGTGCCAGTAGTAAAGCCCGCTCCTACAATGAGCAGTTCTCC.

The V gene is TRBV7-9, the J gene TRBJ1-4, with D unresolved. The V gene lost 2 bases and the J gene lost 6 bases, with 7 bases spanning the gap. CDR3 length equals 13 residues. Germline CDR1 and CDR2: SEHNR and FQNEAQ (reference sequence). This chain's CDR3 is CASSLFGDEKLFF. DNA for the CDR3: TGTGCCAGCAGCTTATTCGGGGATGAAAAACTGTTTTTT.

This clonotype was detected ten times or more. Here the CDR3 reads CASSLAGPQGYEQYF. The CDR3 DNA is TGTGCCAGCAGCTTAGCTGGGCCGCAAGGCTACGAGCAGTACTTC. The J gene is TRBJ2-7, the V gene TRBV7-9; no clear D gene. The CDR3 extends over 15 amino acids. Deletions cut 0 bases from V and 3 bases from J, with 12 bases between. Germline V gene sequence: CDR1 SEHNR, CDR2 FQNEAQ (reference sequence).

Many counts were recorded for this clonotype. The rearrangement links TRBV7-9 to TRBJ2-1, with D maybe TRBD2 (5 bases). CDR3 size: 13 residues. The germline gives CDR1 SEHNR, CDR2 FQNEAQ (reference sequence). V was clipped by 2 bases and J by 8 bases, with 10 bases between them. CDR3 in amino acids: CASSLSAGDEQFF. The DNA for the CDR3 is TGTGCCAGCAGCTTATCTGCGGGCGATGAGCAGTTCTTC.

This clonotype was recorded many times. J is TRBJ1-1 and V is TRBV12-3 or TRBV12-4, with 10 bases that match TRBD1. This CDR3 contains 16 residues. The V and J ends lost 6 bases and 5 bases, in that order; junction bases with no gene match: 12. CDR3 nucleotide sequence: TGTGCCAGCAGATTTAGCCCTCGGACAGGGGGTACTGAAGCTTTCTTT. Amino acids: CASRFSPRTGGTEAFF.

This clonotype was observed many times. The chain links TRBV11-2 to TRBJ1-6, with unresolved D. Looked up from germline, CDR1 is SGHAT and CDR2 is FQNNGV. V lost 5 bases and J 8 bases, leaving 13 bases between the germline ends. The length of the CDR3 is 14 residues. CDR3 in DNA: TGTGCCAGCAGCCCACAGCTGAATTATTCACCCCTCCACTTT. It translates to CASSPQLNYSPLHF.

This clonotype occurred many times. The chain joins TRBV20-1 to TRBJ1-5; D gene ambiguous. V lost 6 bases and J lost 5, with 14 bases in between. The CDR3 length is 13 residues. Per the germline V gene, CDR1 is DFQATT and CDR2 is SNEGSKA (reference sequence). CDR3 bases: TGCAGTGCCAGCCCCGAAGTGTATCAGCCCCAGCATTTT. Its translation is CSASPEVYQPQHF.

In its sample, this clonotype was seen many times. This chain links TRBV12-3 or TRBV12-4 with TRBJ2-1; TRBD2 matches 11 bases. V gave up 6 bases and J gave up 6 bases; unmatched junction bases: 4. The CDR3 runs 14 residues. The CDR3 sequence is CASSGTSGVNEQFF. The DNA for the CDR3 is TGTGCCAGCAGCGGGACTAGCGGAGTCAATGAGCAGTTCTTC.

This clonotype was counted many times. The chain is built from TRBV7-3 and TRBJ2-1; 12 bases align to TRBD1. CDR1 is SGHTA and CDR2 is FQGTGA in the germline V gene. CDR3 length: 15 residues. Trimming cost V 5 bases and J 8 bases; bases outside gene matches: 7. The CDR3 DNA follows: TGTGCCAGCAGCATGGGACAGGGGGCATTGGATGAGCAGTTCTTC. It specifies CASSMGQGALDEQFF. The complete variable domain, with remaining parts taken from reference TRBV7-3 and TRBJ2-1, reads GAGVSQTPSNKVTEKGKYVELRCDPISGHTALYWYRQSLGQGPEFLIYFQGTGAADDSGLPNDRFFAVRPEGSVSTLKIQRTERGDSAVYLCASSMGQGALDEQFFGPGTRLTVL.

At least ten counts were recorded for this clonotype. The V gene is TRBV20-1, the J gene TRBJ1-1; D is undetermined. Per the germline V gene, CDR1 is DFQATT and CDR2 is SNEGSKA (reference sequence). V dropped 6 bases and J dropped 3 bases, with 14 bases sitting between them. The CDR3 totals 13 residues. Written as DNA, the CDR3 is TGCAGTGCGATGACCCTAAGGCACACTGAAGCTTTCTTT. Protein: CSAMTLRHTEAFF.